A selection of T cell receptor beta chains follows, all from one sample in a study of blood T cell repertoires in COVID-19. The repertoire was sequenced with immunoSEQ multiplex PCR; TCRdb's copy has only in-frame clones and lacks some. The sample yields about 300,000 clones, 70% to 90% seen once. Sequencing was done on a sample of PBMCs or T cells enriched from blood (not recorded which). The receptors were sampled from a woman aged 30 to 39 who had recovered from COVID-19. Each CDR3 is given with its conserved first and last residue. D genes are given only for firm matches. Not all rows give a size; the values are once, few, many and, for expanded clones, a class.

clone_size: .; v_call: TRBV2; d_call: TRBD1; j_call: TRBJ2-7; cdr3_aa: CASSSDRDSISRAQYF; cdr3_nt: TGTGCCAGCAGTTCCGATCGGGACAGCATCTCTAGAGCGCAGTACTTC
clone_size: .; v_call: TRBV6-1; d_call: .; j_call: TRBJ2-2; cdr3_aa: CASSEWGTLRRNTGELFF; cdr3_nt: TGTGCCAGCAGTGAATGGGGGACACTCAGACGGAACACCGGGGAGCTGTTTTTT
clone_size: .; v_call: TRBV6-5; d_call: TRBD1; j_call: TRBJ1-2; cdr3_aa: CASSPLTGGGGYTF; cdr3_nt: TGTGCCAGCAGTCCCCTGACAGGGGGAGGCGGCTACACCTTC
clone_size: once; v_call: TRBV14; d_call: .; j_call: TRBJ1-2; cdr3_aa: CASSQATVGGYTF; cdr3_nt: TGTGCCAGCAGCCAGGCGACAGTGGGAGGCTACACCTTC
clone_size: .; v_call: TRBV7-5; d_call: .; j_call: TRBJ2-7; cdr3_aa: CARSLEVAGRNNPEREQYF; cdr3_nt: TGTGCCAGAAGCTTAGAGGTAGCGGGACGCAACAATCCGGAGCGGGAGCAGTACTTC
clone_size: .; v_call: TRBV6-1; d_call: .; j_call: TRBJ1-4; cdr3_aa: CASSDGSRSEKLFF; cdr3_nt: TGTGCCAGCAGTGACGGGTCGCGGAGTGAAAAACTGTTTTTT
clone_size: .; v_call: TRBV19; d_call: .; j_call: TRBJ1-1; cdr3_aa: CASIGRYTEAFF; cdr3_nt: TGTGCCAGTATTGGCAGATACACTGAAGCTTTCTTT
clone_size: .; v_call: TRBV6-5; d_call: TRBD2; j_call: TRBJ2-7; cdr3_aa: CASSPGGASYEQYF; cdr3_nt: TGTGCCAGCAGTCCCGGGGGGGCGTCATACGAGCAGTACTTC
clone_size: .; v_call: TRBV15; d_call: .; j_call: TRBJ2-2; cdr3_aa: CATSRPSLGELFF; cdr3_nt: TGTGCCACCAGCAGACCCTCCCTGGGGGAGCTGTTTTTT
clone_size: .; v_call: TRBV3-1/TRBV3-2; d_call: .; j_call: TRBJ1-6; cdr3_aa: CASRGQSRPLHF; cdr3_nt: TGTGCCAGCAGAGGACAGTCCCGTCCCCTCCACTTT
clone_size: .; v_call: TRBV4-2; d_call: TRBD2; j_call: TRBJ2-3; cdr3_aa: CASSQDLYLGGGSTDTQYF; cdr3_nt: TGTGCCAGCAGCCAAGATCTTTATCTCGGGGGGGGGAGCACAGATACGCAGTATTTT
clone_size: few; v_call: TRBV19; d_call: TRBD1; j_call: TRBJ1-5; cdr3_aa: CASSPLGQGARNQPQHF; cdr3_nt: TGTGCCAGTAGTCCTCTGGGACAGGGGGCTCGAAATCAGCCCCAGCATTTT
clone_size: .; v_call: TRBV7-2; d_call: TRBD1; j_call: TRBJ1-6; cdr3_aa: CASSPGTVNSPLHF; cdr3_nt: TGTGCCAGCAGCCCTGGGACAGTGAATTCACCCCTCCACTTT
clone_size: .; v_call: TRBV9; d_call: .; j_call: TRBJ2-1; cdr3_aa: CASSESSYNEQFF; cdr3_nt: TGTGCCAGCAGCGAGAGCTCCTACAATGAGCAGTTCTTC
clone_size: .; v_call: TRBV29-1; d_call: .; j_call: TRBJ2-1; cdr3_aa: CSVVLGAGYNEQFF; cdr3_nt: TGCAGCGTTGTATTGGGGGCCGGCTACAATGAGCAGTTCTTC
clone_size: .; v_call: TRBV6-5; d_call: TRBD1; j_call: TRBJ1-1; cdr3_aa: CASSPNRGPNTEAFF; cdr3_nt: TGTGCCAGCAGCCCAAACAGGGGACCGAACACTGAAGCTTTCTTT
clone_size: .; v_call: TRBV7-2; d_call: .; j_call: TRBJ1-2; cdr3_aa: CASTSQRGERGYTF; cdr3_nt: TGTGCCAGCACCTCTCAACGGGGGGAAAGGGGCTACACCTTC
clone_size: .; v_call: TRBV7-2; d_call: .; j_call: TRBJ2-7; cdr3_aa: CASSLAGAATYEQYF; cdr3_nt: TGTGCCAGCAGCTTAGCGGGGGCCGCAACCTACGAGCAGTACTTC
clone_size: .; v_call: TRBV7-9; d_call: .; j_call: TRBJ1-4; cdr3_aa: CASSRLGGRARENEKLFF; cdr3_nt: TGTGCCAGCAGCCGCCTGGGGGGGCGGGCAAGAGAGAATGAAAAACTGTTTTTT
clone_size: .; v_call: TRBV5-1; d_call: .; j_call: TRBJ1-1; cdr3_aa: CASSLVQNMNTEAFF; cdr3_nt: TGCGCCAGCAGCTTGGTTCAGAACATGAACACTGAAGCTTTCTTT
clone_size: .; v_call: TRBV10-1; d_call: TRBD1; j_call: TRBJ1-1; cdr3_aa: CASSGTGDTEAFF; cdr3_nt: TGCGCCAGCAGTGGGACAGGAGACACTGAAGCTTTCTTT
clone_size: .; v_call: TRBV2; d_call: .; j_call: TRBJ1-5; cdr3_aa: CASSDPRRQVSNQPQHF; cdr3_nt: TGTGCCAGCAGTGACCCACGCCGGCAGGTCAGCAATCAGCCCCAGCATTTT
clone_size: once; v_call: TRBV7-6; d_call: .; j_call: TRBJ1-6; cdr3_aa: CASSLGARGAHSPLHF; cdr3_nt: TGTGCCAGCAGCTTAGGGGCGCGGGGAGCCCATTCACCCCTCCACTTT
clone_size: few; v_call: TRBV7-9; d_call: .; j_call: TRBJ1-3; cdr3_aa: CASSLVIGASGNTIYF; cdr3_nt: TGTGCCAGCAGCTTAGTAATAGGGGCATCTGGAAACACCATATATTTT
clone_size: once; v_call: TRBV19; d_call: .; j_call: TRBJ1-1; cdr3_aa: CASSRTVVNTEAFF; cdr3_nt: TGTGCCAGTAGCCGGACAGTTGTGAACACTGAAGCTTTCTTT
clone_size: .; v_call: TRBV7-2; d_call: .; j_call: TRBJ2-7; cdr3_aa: CASSLGIRSYEQYF; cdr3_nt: TGTGCCAGCAGCTTAGGTATCCGCTCCTACGAGCAGTACTTC
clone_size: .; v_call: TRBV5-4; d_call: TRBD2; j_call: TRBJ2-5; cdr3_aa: CASSIRGGETQYF; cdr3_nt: TGTGCCAGCAGCATTCGGGGGGGGGAGACCCAGTACTTC
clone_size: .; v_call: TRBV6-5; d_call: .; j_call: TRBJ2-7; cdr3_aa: CASSPTSFNEQYF; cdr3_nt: TGTGCCAGCAGTCCGACATCTTTTAACGAGCAGTACTTC
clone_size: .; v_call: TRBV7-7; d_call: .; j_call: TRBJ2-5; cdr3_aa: CASSLESGTQYF; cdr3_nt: TGTGCTAGCAGCCTTGAATCGGGGACCCAGTACTTC
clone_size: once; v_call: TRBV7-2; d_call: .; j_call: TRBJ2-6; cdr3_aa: CASSLWRTSSTGANVLTF; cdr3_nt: TGTGCCAGCAGCTTATGGAGGACGTCTAGTACTGGGGCCAACGTCCTGACTTTC
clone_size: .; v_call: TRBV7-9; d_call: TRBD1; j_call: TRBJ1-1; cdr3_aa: CASNPGAGTEEAFF; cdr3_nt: TGTGCCAGCAACCCGGGGGCCGGGACAGAAGAAGCTTTCTTT
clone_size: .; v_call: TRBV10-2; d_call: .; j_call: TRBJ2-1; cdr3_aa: CASNSLKAQKDEQFF; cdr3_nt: TGCGCCAGCAATAGCTTAAAGGCTCAAAAAGATGAGCAGTTCTTC
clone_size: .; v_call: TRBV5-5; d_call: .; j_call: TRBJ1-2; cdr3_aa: CASSLGQGSDYGYTF; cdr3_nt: TGTGCCAGCAGCTTGGGGCAGGGGAGTGACTATGGCTACACCTTC
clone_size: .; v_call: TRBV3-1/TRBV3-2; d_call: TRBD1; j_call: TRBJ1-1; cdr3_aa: CASSQGQGFGEAFF; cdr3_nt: TGTGCCAGCAGCCAAGGACAGGGGTTCGGTGAAGCTTTCTTT
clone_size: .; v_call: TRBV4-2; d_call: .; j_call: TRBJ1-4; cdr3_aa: CASSPWSRNEKLFF; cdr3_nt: TGTGCCAGCAGCCCCTGGAGTCGTAATGAAAAACTGTTTTTT
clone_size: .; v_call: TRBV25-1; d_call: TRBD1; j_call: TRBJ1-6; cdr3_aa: CASSDRGYSPLHF; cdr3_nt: TGTGCCAGCAGTGACAGGGGGTATTCACCCCTCCACTTT
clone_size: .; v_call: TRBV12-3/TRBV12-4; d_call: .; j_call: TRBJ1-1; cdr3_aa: CASSFGQGTEAFF; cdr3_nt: TGTGCCAGCAGTTTTGGGCAGGGCACTGAAGCTTTCTTT
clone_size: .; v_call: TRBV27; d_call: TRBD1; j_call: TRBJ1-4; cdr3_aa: CASSAEGTGGLEKLFF; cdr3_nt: TGTGCCAGCAGTGCGGAAGGGACAGGGGGCTTGGAAAAACTGTTTTTT
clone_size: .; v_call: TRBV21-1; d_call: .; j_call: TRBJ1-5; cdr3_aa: CASSKGRIGTWSNQPQHF; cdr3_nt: TGTGCCAGCAGCAAAGGGAGGATCGGGACATGGAGCAATCAGCCCCAGCATTTT
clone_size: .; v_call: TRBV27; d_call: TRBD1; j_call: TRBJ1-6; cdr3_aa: CASRKPPGQGDSPLHF; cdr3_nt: TGTGCCAGCAGAAAACCTCCGGGACAGGGAGATTCACCCCTCCACTTT
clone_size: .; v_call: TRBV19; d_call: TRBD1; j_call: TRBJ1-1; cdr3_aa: CASSITGGVSTEAFF; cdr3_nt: TGTGCCAGTAGTATAACAGGGGGCGTTTCCACTGAAGCTTTCTTT
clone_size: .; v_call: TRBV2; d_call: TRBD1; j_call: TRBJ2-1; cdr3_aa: CASSGQGLSYNEQFF; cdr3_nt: TGTGCCAGCAGTGGACAGGGGCTCTCCTACAATGAGCAGTTCTTC
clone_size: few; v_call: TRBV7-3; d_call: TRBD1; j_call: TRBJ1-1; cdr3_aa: CASSYNRDSEAFF; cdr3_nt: TGTGCCAGCAGCTACAACCGGGACAGTGAAGCTTTCTTT
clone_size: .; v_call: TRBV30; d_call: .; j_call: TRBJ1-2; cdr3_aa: CAWGDSGVSYTF; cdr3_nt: TGTGCCTGGGGGGACTCAGGGGTGAGCTACACCTTC